The rows below give T cell receptor beta chains drawn from one sample of a study of T cell clusters in autoimmune cytopenias. Each CDR3 protein gets one entry in TCRdb, which reprocessed the multiplex PCR reads and gives no DNA. The sample has about 7,800 distinct CDR3 sequences. The material sequenced was peripheral blood. The receptors here all came from a human donor with an autoimmune cytopenia or autoimmune hepatitis (not recorded which). Both conserved end residues are part of each CDR3. Only some rows state a clone size, as once, few, many or a class for expanded clones.

TRBJ2-3 medium-sized TRBV29-1 CSVQGVGPTDTQYF
TRBJ1-1 - TRBV5-1 CASSLEVVGRGAEAFF
TRBJ1-2 - TRBV5-6 CASSTPGQGVYGYTF
TRBJ2-5 - TRBV19 CASSISFSRAGETQYF
TRBJ1-2 - TRBV5-1 CASSPPGNYGYTF
TRBJ2-7 - TRBV4-3 CASSQVRLAGDLIYEQYF
TRBJ2-6 medium-sized TRBV27 CASSSRDSTWGANVLTF
TRBJ2-2 medium-sized TRBV24-1 CATTGLNTGELFF
TRBJ2-3 - TRBV28 CASSPQDTQYF
TRBJ1-1 - TRBV20-1 CSARDRLLWYTEAFF
TRBJ1-5 - TRBV28 CASSTGTGDNQPQHF
TRBJ2-1 - TRBV20-1 CSATQGKSDEQFF
TRBJ2-1 medium-sized TRBV19 CASSIGNEQFF
TRBJ1-1 - TRBV5-1 CASSLDLGQGAEAFF